These 20 T cell receptor beta chains originate from one sample sequenced in a study of vaccination effects on CD4 cells after COVID-19. Produced via immunoSEQ multiplex PCR; TCRdb's table is partial and in-frame only. This sample has 55,000 to 75,000 clones, with approximately 70% found just once. Antigen-specific CD4+ T cells expanded by the ViraFEST assay with viral peptide pools were then sequenced. Isolation of CD4+ T cells took place after approximately 10 days of culture. People in the vaccine group had not been infected with SARS-CoV-2 before, and their nucleocapsid antibodies were negative. No antigen has been identified for these receptors. Specimen: CD4+ T cells from PBMCs cultured with HCoV-OC43 spike peptides, collected before COVID-19 vaccination. Subset specified: HCoV-OC43 spike overlapping peptide pool stimulation. The receptors stem from a human donor who received a COVID-19 vaccine.

This clone was counted only a few times. The chain is built from TRBV9 and TRBJ1-2; 10 nucleotides match TRBD1. This CDR3 spans 15 amino acids. Germline V CDR1 and CDR2: SGDLS, YYNGEE. V lost 3 bases to trimming and J lost 4 bases; unmatched junction nucleotides: 6. CDR3 protein: CASSAGQGGTYGYTF. In DNA form, the CDR3 reads TGTGCCAGCAGCGCCGGACAGGGGGGTACCTATGGCTACACCTTC.

The sample holds a few counts of this clone. CDR3 nucleotide sequence: TGTGCCAGCAGGCAATACCAAGAGACCCAGTACTTC. It translates to CASRQYQETQYF. V is TRBV2 and J is TRBJ2-5; D is unresolved. Germline CDR1 is SNHLY and CDR2 is FYNNEI. Between the trimmed V and J ends, which lost 6 bases and 0 bases, there was a span of 5 bases. This CDR3 comprises 12 residues.

J is TRBJ1-3 and V is TRBV6-5; D is unresolved. The CDR3 is 15 amino acids. V lost 2 bases to trimming and J lost 2 bases, with 10 bases between them. Germline values: CDR1 MNHEY, CDR2 SVGAGI. In DNA, the CDR3 is TGTGCCAGCAGTTACGGCCCCGGACCTGGAAACACCATATATTTT. It yields the protein CASSYGPGPGNTIYF.

A single count supports this clone. The chain has TRBV6-5 and TRBJ1-4; D is unclear. Germline CDR1 is MNHEY and CDR2 is SVGAGI. This CDR3 is 16 amino acids long. V was clipped by 0 bases and J by 5 bases, with 13 bases between them. The CDR3 sequence: CASSYSRVGTNEKLFF. The CDR3 DNA is TGTGCCAGCAGTTACTCTCGGGTGGGAACGAATGAAAAACTGTTTTTT.

This clone has just a few counts. The chain has TRBV28 and TRBJ2-2; D is possibly TRBD1 or TRBD2 (5 bases each). Germline assignment: CDR1 MDHEN and CDR2 SYDVKM. The CDR3 extends over 13 amino acids. The V gene lost 7 bases and the J gene lost 6 bases, with 12 bases spanning the gap. CDR3 amino acids: CASTRVGAGELFF. The CDR3 region has the DNA TGTGCCAGCACAAGAGTGGGGGCCGGGGAGCTGTTTTTT.

In its sample, this clone was seen a few times. The genes are TRBV10-3 and TRBJ2-1; 9 bases fit TRBD1. Germline CDR1 is ENHRY and CDR2 is SYGVKD. This CDR3 contains 13 residues. The V segment lost 5 bases and the J segment 8 bases; nucleotides outside the gene matches: 4. CDR3 in amino acids: CAISRDRDYEQFF. The CDR3 nucleotides read TGTGCCATCAGTCGGGACAGGGATTATGAGCAGTTCTTC.

The chain couples TRBV5-1 to TRBJ2-1; 14 bases map to TRBD2. The CDR3 spans 14 residues. V lost 4 bases, J lost 14 bases, and 8 bases stayed unmatched. Germline V gene lookup returns CDR1 SGHRS and CDR2 YFSETQ. The CDR3 reads CASSPGLAGGREFF. In DNA, the CDR3 is TGCGCCAGCAGCCCAGGACTAGCGGGGGGCCGAGAGTTCTTC.

This clone occurred a few times. The rearrangement uses TRBV30 and TRBJ2-2, with 11 bases that match TRBD2. The CDR3 is 13 amino acids. V shed 4 bases, J shed 8 bases, and the junction held 3 bases outside the gene matches. In germline, CDR1 is GTSNPN, CDR2 SVGIG (reference sequence). The CDR3 DNA reads TGTGCCTGGACTAGCGGGGGGCCAGGGGAGCTGTTTTTT. Protein sequence: CAWTSGGPGELFF.

This clone has a handful of counts. The V gene is TRBV6-5, the J gene TRBJ1-2; D remains unclear. The CDR3 is 13 amino acids. The germline V and J ends were trimmed by 8 bases and 2 bases, with 12 bases remaining between them. Germline V gene sequence: CDR1 MNHEY, CDR2 SVGAGI. The CDR3 coding sequence is TGTGCCAGCTGGCCTGCGGGGAACTATGGCTACACCTTC. Amino acid sequence: CASWPAGNYGYTF.

The genes are TRBV18 and TRBJ1-1, with TRBD1 matching over 9 bases. V shed 2 bases, J shed 4 bases, and the junction held 2 bases outside the gene matches. Germline CDR1 reads KGHSH; CDR2 reads LQKENI. This CDR3 has 14 residues. CDR3 DNA sequence: TGTGCCAGCTCACCAAGGACAGGGGCCACTGAAGCTTTCTTT. Translating gives CASSPRTGATEAFF. Full variable domain (rest looked up from reference TRBV18 and TRBJ1-1): NAGVMQNPRHLVRRRGQEARLRCSPMKGHSHVYWYRQLPEEGLKFMVYLQKENIIDESGMPKERFSAEFPKEGPSILRIQQVVRGDSAAYFCASSPRTGATEAFFGQGTRLTVV.

The V call is TRBV18, the J call TRBJ2-1, with TRBD2 matching 14 bases. Germline trimming cut 8 bases from V and 5 bases from J; bases unmatched to any gene: 5. CDR1 is KGHSH and CDR2 is LQKENI in the germline V gene. The CDR3 is 15 residues long. CDR3 nucleotides: TGTGCCAGCCAGGGACTAGCGGGGGTGAACAATGAGCAGTTCTTC. It is translated as CASQGLAGVNNEQFF.

The rearrangement uses TRBV29-1 and TRBJ2-1; D may correspond to TRBD1 or TRBD2 (6 bases each). Germline lookup yields CDR1 SQVTM and CDR2 ANQGSEA. The CDR3 length is 13 residues. The CDR3 region has the DNA TGCACCGGGGGCAGGAGCTCCTACAATGAGCAGTTCTTC. Amino acids: CTGGRSSYNEQFF.

This clone has more than one count but fewer than ten. The CDR3 region is CASSPSSGGGMRDTQYF. The CDR3 DNA reads as TGCGCCAGCAGCCCTTCCTCGGGGGGCGGGATGAGGGATACGCAGTATTTT. The chain recombines TRBV4-1 with TRBJ2-3, with TRBD2 as a possible D gene (7 bases). Trimming removed 4 bases at V and 6 bases at J, with 23 bases between. This CDR3 contains 17 residues. Per germline, CDR1 MGHRA and CDR2 YSYEKL.

J is TRBJ2-2 and V is TRBV6-4; TRBD2 aligns across 8 bases. Germline V gene sequence: CDR1 MRHNA, CDR2 SNTAGT. The CDR3 consists of 15 residues. V trimming: 8 bases; J trimming: 0 bases; junction bases outside the gene matches: 5. CDR3: CASGPGGANTGELFF. CDR3 DNA sequence: TGTGCCAGCGGCCCCGGGGGGGCGAACACCGGGGAGCTGTTTTTT.

The V call is TRBV9, the J call TRBJ1-6; TRBD1 agrees at 7 bases. Trimming took 0 bases from V and 10 from J; bases not matched to a gene: 4. The V gene's germline CDR1 is SGDLS and CDR2 YYNGEE. The CDR3 runs 14 residues. CDR3 in DNA: TGTGCCAGCAGCGTAGAGGGGGCAGGATCACCCCTCCACTTT. Its translation: CASSVEGAGSPLHF. Supplemented by reference TRBV9 and TRBJ1-6, the full variable domain reads DSGVTQTPKHLITATGQRVTLRCSPRSGDLSVYWYQQSLDQGLQFLIQYYNGEERAKGNILERFSAQQFPDLHSELNLSSLELGDSALYFCASSVEGAGSPLHFGNGTRLTVT.

This chain uses TRBV19 with TRBJ2-3, with D perhaps being TRBD1 or TRBD2 (6 bases each). CDR3 length equals 16 residues. Germline V gene data show CDR1 as LNHDA and CDR2 as SQIVND (reference sequence). V was trimmed by 5 bases and J by 2 bases, leaving 17 bases between them. CDR3 sequence: CASSPQWGAPTDTQYF. The CDR3 DNA follows: TGTGCCAGTAGTCCCCAGTGGGGGGCCCCCACAGATACGCAGTATTTT.

This clone is a singleton in its sample. The chain uses TRBV19 and TRBJ1-4; maybe TRBD1 (5 bases). Trimming pared 6 bases from V and 8 bases from J, leaving 13 bases between. The germline CDR1 and CDR2 sequences are LNHDA and SQIVND (reference sequence). The CDR3 consists of 13 residues. Written as DNA, the CDR3 is TGTGCCAGTAGGCCAGGGATTCGGGAAAAACTGTTTTTT. It yields the protein CASRPGIREKLFF.

This clone has a handful of counts. The chain carries TRBV18 and TRBJ1-5; D is perhaps TRBD1 (5 bases). Germline-derived CDR1 and CDR2 are KGHSH and LQKENI. The CDR3 has 16 amino acids. Trimming removed 8 bases from V and 0 bases from J, with 17 bases in between. In DNA form, the CDR3 reads TGTGCCAGCACTTCGGGCAGGGAGTATAGCAATCAGCCCCAGCATTTT. It encodes CASTSGREYSNQPQHF. Full variable domain (outside the CDR3, taken from reference TRBV18 and TRBJ1-5): NAGVMQNPRHLVRRRGQEARLRCSPMKGHSHVYWYRQLPEEGLKFMVYLQKENIIDESGMPKERFSAEFPKEGPSILRIQQVVRGDSAAYFCASTSGREYSNQPQHFGDGTRLSIL.

This clone was seen only once. The chain combines TRBV6-6 with TRBJ2-5; D perhaps matches TRBD1 (5 bases). The germline CDR1 and CDR2 sequences are MNHNY and SVGAGI (reference sequence). Between the trimmed V and J ends, which lost 6 bases and 2 bases, there was a span of 10 bases. This CDR3 is built from 13 residues. Here the CDR3 reads CASSRTQQETQYF. The CDR3 DNA reads TGTGCCAGCAGCCGGACACAACAAGAGACCCAGTACTTC.

The chain joins TRBV5-1 to TRBJ1-1; no firm D call. The length of the CDR3 is 15 residues. Germline CDR1 is SGHRS and CDR2 is YFSETQ. Between the trimmed V and J ends, which lost 1 base and 3 bases, there was a span of 13 bases. The CDR3 loop reads CASSLILSGDTEAFF. In nucleotides, the CDR3 is TGCGCCAGCAGCTTGATTTTATCGGGTGACACTGAAGCTTTCTTT.